What follows are 14 T cell receptor beta chains derived from one specimen sequenced in a study of blood T cells in healthy people across ages. A second roughly 6 to 11 cycle PCR used barcoded and J-beta primers. Each CDR3 protein is one row after TCRdb ran MiXCR on the 5' RACE reads. The top ten hold 7.7% of the sample, which has around 1,500,000 distinct CDR3 sequences, 25% to 30% seen once. Source material: blood. Receptors were obtained from a woman aged 25-40 years in good health.

The gene calls are TRBV6-5 and TRBJ1-5; maybe TRBD1 (5 bases). The CDR3 contains 13 residues. Germline V gene data show CDR1 as MNHEY and CDR2 as SVGAGI. V lost 6 bases and J lost 7, with 13 bases in between. As DNA, the CDR3 is TGTGCCAGCAGAACAAGGGGTGACCAGCCCCAGCATTTT. Translated: CASRTRGDQPQHF.

On this clonotype itself: A much more abundant neighbour one base away suggests this may be a read error. The V gene is TRBV7-2, the J gene TRBJ2-5; 7 nucleotides line up with TRBD2. Gene TRBJ2-7 matches the end of the DNA better, so the J call may be wrong. The CDR3 runs 14 residues. Germline values: CDR1 SGHTA, CDR2 FQGNSA. The DNA of the CDR3 is TGTGCCGGCAGCTTAAGCGGGAAGGTATACGAGCAGTACTTC. It encodes CAGSLSGKVYEQYF.

This clonotype was seen a few times. The gene calls are TRBV28 and TRBJ1-2, with D maybe TRBD1 (5 bases). Trimming took 5 bases from V and 4 from J, leaving 23 bases between them. The germline V gene has CDR1 MDHEN and CDR2 SYDVKM. The CDR3 loop spans 17 amino acids. The DNA for the CDR3 is TGTGCCAGCAGTGGGGCCGCAGGGAGGCCCCCAGGCTATGGCTACACCTTC. Translating it yields CASSGAAGRPPGYGYTF.

This clonotype has a count of ten or more. CDR3 sequence: CASSGVSSYNEQFF. CDR3 DNA: TGTGCCAGCTCGGGGGTTAGCTCCTACAATGAGCAGTTCTTC. The genes are TRBV6-5 and TRBJ2-1; D is possibly TRBD2 (6 bases). Trimming pared 8 bases from V and 0 bases from J, leaving 11 bases between. This CDR3 is 14 amino acids long. CDR1 is MNHEY and CDR2 is SVGAGI in the germline V gene.

The CDR3 region has the DNA TGTGCCAGCAGCTTAGGGGGGGGGCACATGAACACTGAAGCTTTCTTT. It specifies CASSLGGGHMNTEAFF. The chain recombines TRBV7-6 with TRBJ1-1; TRBD1 is a possible D gene (6 bases). CDR1 is SGHVS and CDR2 is FNYEAQ in the germline V gene. The CDR3 is 16 residues long. The V gene lost 1 base and the J gene lost 0 bases, with 12 bases spanning the gap.

The chain carries TRBV7-9 and TRBJ2-2, with D unclear. Trimming stripped 4 bases from V and 6 bases from J, with 12 bases between. CDR3 length: 14 amino acids. Germline V gene lookup returns CDR1 SEHNR and CDR2 FQNEAQ (reference sequence). The CDR3 DNA is TGTGCCAGCAGCTCCGAGAAGGCCCCCGGGGAGCTGTTTTTT. Translating gives CASSSEKAPGELFF.

This clonotype was picked up a small number of times. The chain combines TRBV18 with TRBJ1-5; D not certain. The CDR3 sequence is 17 residues long. V dropped 8 bases and J dropped 4 bases, with 24 bases sitting between them. Germline CDR1 is KGHSH and CDR2 is LQKENI. CDR3 DNA: TGTGCCAGCCCCCCGTCCAAGCTGGGGTCGAAGAATCAGCCCCAGCATTTT. This translates into CASPPSKLGSKNQPQHF.

This clonotype has a handful of counts. V gene TRBV2 combines with J gene TRBJ2-5; 8 bases line up with TRBD1. The V segment lost 9 bases and the J segment 5 bases; nucleotides outside the gene matches: 14. CDR1 and CDR2 from the germline V gene are SNHLY and FYNNEI. CDR3 length: 15 residues. Written as DNA, the CDR3 is TGTGCCAGTAGTTTCCAGGGGGCACGGGCGGAGACCCAGTACTTC. This translates into CASSFQGARAETQYF.

This clonotype was detected only a few times. This chain joins TRBV27 and TRBJ2-3; unclear D gene. There are 13 residues in the CDR3. Trimming left V 0 bases short and J 10 bases short, with 11 bases between. Per the germline V gene, CDR1 is MNHEY and CDR2 is SMNVEV (reference sequence). CDR3: CASSLSVVSAQYF. The CDR3 nucleotides are TGTGCCAGCAGTTTATCGGTAGTCTCTGCGCAGTATTTT.

This clonotype was seen only a few times. The gene calls are TRBV2 and TRBJ2-5; D gene uncertain. Per germline, CDR1 SNHLY and CDR2 FYNNEI. This CDR3 region has 14 residues. V lost 3 bases, J lost 5 bases, and 13 bases lay in between. The CDR3 here is CASSETWAWETQYF. The CDR3 DNA follows: TGTGCCAGCAGTGAGACCTGGGCTTGGGAGACCCAGTACTTC.

The chain links TRBV11-2 to TRBJ2-7; D call uncertain. Germline CDR1 is SGHAT and CDR2 is FQNNGV. There are 14 residues in the CDR3. V lost 3 bases, J lost 2 bases, and 11 bases lay in between. The CDR3: CASSLLGAPYEQYF. CDR3 nucleotides: TGTGCCAGCAGCTTGCTGGGCGCGCCCTACGAGCAGTACTTC.

The genes are TRBV10-3 and TRBJ2-2; D is ambiguous. Germline loops: CDR1 ENHRY, CDR2 SYGVKD. This CDR3 has 14 amino acids. With 8 bases removed from V and 5 bases from J, the gap between germline ends came to 15 bases. This CDR3 reads CAIGRVVGTGELFF. DNA of the CDR3: TGTGCCATCGGACGAGTGGTTGGGACCGGGGAGCTGTTTTTT.

The genes are TRBV2 and TRBJ1-1, with D possibly matching TRBD1 (6 bases). CDR1 is SNHLY, CDR2 FYNNEI, per germline. V was shortened by 7 bases and J by 4 bases, with 16 bases between the two germline ends. This CDR3 comprises 14 residues. In nucleotides, the CDR3 is TGTGCCAGCACCCCCGGATGGGGGGCCACTGAAGCTTTCTTT. Translating gives CASTPGWGATEAFF. Combining the CDR3 with reference TRBV2 and TRBJ1-1 gives the whole variable domain EPEVTQTPSHQVTQMGQEVILRCVPISNHLYFYWYRQILGQKVEFLVSFYNNEISEKSEIFDDQFSVERPDGSNFTLKIRSTKLEDSAMYFCASTPGWGATEAFFGQGTRLTVV.

The V call is TRBV11-2, the J call TRBJ2-1, with 14 bases identical to TRBD2. The CDR3 extends over 19 amino acids. CDR1 is SGHAT and CDR2 is FQNNGV in the germline V gene. The J segment lost 6 bases and the V segment lost 5 bases, leaving 15 bases of the junction unmatched. This chain's CDR3 is CASSHRMVTSGRAVNEQFF. The CDR3 DNA reads TGTGCCAGCAGCCATCGAATGGTGACTAGCGGGAGGGCCGTCAATGAGCAGTTCTTC.